The clone carrying this TCR beta chain was detected ten times or more. Its specificity is not known. This entry comes from a study of T cells after yellow fever vaccination. Whole-study context: SMART-Seq v4 Ultra Low Input served to prepare low-cell-number fractions.

Broader study findings: CD4 and CD8 compartments shared a small share of clonotypes. Post-booster repertoires contained most primary-vaccination clones again (96% CD4, approximately 86% CD8). Abundant bulk-derived clonotypes could contaminate FACS-sorted repertoires.

TCRdb re-derived calls from the 5' RACE reads in MiXCR, one entry per CDR3 protein. The sample shows about 240,000 distinct CDR3 sequences, 6% to 7.5% of them seen only once. V was shortened by 1 base and J by 5 bases, with 3 bases between the two germline ends. The CDR3 loop spans 12 amino acids. In germline, CDR1 is LNHNV, CDR2 YYDKDF (reference sequence). This chain uses TRBV15 with TRBJ1-5, with D unresolved. The sequence was obtained from a man under 40 who received the YFV17D yellow fever vaccine. This specimen was CD4+ T cells sorted from PBMCs, taken 15 days after the yellow fever booster vaccination. The CDR3 sequence: CATSRVDQPQHF. CDR3 bases: TGTGCCACCAGCAGAGTGGATCAGCCCCAGCATTTT.